The subject of this entry is one TCR beta chain. This sample is drawn from a study of cytomegalovirus exposure and HLA in healthy donors. At the level of the study: Samples from HLA-typed donors yielded 65 million to 85 million unique TCRs in an early data release.

Germline assignment: CDR1 GTSNPN and CDR2 SVGIG (reference sequence). This CDR3 is built from 13 residues. Trimming took 6 bases from V and 7 from J; bases not matched to a gene: 10. The PCR was carried out with 60 Vbeta primers and 13 Jbeta primers. Only in-frame clones appear in the TCRdb table, and some are missing; sequencing was by immunoSEQ multiplex PCR. Its listing shows roughly 100,000 clones. Sequencing was carried out using PBMCs. This chain uses TRBV30 with TRBJ1-2; 8 bases fit TRBD1. This clonotype was sampled from a man in his fifties in good health and CMV-seropositive. CDR3 DNA sequence: TGTGCCTGTTCTGGGCGGACAGGGAGTGGCTACACCTTC. Its translation is CACSGRTGSGYTF.